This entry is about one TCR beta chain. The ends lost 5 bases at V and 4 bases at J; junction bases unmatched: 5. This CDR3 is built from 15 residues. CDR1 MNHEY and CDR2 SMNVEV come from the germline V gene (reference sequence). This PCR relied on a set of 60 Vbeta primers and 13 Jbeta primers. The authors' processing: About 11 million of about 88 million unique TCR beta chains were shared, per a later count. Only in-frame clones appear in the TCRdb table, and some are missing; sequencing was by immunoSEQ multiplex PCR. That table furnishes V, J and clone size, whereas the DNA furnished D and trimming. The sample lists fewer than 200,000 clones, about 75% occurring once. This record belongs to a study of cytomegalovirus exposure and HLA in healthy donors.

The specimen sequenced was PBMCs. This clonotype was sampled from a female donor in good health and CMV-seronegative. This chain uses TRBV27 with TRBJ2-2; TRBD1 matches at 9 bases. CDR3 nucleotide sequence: TGTGCCAGCAGTCATACAGGGGGCGCCACCGGGGAGCTGTTTTTT. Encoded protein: CASSHTGGATGELFF.